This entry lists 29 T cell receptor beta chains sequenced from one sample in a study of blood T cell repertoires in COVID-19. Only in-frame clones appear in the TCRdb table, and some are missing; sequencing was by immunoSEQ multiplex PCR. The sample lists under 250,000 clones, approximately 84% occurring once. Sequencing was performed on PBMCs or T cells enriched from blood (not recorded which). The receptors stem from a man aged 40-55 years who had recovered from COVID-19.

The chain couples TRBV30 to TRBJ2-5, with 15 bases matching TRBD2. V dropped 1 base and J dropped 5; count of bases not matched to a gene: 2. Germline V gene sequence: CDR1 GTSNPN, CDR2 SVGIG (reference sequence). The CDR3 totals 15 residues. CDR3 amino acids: CAWSAGTSGGETQYF. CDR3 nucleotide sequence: TGTGCCTGGAGTGCCGGGACTAGCGGGGGGGAGACCCAGTACTTC.

The CDR3 is CASSQVYDTGELFF. For the CDR3, the DNA is TGTGCCAGCAGCCAAGTATATGACACCGGGGAGCTGTTTTTT. The chain uses TRBV3-1 (or the pseudogene TRBV3-2) and TRBJ2-2; D remains ambiguous. The V gene lost 1 base and the J gene lost 3 bases, with 6 bases spanning the gap. Germline values: CDR1 LGHDT, CDR2 YNNKEL (reference sequence). The CDR3 runs 14 residues.

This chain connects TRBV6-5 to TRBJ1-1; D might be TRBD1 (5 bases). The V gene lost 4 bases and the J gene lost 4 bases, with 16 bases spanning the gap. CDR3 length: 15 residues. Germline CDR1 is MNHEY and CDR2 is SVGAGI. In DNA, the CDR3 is TGTGCCAGCAGTTCACTGGGGCGCGGGGGCACTGAAGCTTTCTTT. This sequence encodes CASSSLGRGGTEAFF.

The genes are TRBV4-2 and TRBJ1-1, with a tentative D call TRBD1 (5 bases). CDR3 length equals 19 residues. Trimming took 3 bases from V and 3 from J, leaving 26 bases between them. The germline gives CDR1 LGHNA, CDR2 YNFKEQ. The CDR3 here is CASSHLKGLQVGRYTEAFF. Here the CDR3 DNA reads TGTGCCAGCAGCCACCTCAAAGGCCTACAGGTCGGTCGGTACACTGAAGCTTTCTTT.

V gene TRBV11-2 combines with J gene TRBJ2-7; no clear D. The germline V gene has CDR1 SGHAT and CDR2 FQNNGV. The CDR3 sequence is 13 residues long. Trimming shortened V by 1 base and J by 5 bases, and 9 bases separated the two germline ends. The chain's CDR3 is CASSLAGSHEQYF. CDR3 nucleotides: TGTGCCAGCAGCTTAGCCGGGTCCCACGAGCAGTACTTC.

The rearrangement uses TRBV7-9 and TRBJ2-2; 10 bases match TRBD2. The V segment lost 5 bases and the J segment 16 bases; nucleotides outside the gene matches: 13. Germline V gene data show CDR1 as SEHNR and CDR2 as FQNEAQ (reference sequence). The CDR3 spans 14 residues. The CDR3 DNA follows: TGTGCCAGCAGCGCCGGGACTAGCGTCCCGGAGGAGTTTTTT. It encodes CASSAGTSVPEEFF.

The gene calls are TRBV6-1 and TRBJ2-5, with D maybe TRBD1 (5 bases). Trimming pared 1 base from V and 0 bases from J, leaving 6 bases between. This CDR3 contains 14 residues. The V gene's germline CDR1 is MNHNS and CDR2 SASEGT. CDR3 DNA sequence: TGTGCCAGCAGTGAAGGGACAAACCAAGAGACCCAGTACTTC. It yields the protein CASSEGTNQETQYF.

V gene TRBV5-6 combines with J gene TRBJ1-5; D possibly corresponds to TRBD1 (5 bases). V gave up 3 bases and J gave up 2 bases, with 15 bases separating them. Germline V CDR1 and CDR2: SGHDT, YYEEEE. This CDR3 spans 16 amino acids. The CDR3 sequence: CASSWGDSRRNQPQHF. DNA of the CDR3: TGTGCCAGCAGCTGGGGGGATAGTAGACGCAATCAGCCCCAGCATTTT.

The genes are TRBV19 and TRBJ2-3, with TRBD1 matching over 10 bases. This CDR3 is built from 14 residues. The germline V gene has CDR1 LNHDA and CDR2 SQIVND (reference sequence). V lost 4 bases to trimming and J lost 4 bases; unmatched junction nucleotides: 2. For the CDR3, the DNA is TGTGCCAGTAGTACGGGACAGGGGCCAGATACGCAGTATTTT. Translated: CASSTGQGPDTQYF.

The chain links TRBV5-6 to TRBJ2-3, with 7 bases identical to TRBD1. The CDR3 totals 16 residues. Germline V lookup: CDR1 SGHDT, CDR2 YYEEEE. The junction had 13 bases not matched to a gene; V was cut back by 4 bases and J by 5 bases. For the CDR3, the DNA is TGTGCCAGCAGCCCACTAGACAGGGACCTGGGAGATACGCAGTATTTT. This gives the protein CASSPLDRDLGDTQYF. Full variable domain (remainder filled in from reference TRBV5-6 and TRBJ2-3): DAGVTQSPTHLIKTRGQQVTLRCSPKSGHDTVSWYQQALGQGPQFIFQYYEEEERQRGNFPDRFSGHQFPNYSSELNVNALLLGDSALYLCASSPLDRDLGDTQYFGPGTRLTVL.

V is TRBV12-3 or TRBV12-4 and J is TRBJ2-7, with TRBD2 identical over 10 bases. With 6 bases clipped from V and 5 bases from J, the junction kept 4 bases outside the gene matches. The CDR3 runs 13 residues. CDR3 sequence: CASRRSGGHEQYF. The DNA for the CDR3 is TGTGCCAGCAGACGTAGCGGGGGGCACGAGCAGTACTTC.

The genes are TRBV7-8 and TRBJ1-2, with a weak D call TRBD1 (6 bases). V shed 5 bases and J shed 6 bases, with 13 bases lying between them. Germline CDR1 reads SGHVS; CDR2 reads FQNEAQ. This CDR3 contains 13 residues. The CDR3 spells CASSRSRQDGYTF. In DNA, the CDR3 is TGTGCCAGCAGCCGATCACGACAGGATGGCTACACCTTC.

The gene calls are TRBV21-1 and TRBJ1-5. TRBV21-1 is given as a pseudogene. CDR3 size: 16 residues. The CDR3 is CASTRFGRDYNQPQHF. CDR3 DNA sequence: TGTGCCAGCACCCGTTTCGGCCGTGACTACAATCAGCCCCAGCATTTT.

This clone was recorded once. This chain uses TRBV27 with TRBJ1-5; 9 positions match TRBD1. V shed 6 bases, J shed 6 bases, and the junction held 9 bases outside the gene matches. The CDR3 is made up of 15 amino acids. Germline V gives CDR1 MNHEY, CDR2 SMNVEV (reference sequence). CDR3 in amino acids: CASRPTGGVGQPQHF. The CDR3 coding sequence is TGTGCCAGCAGGCCGACAGGGGGTGTCGGTCAGCCCCAGCATTTT.

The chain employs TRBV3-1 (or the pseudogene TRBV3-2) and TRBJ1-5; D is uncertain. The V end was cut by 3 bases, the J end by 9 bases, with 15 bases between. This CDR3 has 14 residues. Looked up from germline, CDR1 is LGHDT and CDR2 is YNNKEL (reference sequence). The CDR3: CASSQGSGGGPQHF. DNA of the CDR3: TGTGCCAGCAGCCAGGGGTCAGGTGGAGGGCCCCAGCATTTT.

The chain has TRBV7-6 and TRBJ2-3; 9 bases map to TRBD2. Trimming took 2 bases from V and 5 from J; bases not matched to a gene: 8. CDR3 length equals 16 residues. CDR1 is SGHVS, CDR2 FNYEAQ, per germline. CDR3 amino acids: CASSLMAGGPVDTQYF. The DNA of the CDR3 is TGTGCCAGCAGCTTAATGGCGGGAGGGCCCGTAGATACGCAGTATTTT.

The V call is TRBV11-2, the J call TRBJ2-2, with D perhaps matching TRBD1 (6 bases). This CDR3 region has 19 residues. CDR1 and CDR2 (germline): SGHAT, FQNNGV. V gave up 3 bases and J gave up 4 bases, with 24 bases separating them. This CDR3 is CASSFWGRQFGGPTGELFF. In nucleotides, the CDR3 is TGTGCCAGCAGCTTCTGGGGGCGGCAGTTTGGGGGCCCCACCGGGGAGCTGTTTTTT.

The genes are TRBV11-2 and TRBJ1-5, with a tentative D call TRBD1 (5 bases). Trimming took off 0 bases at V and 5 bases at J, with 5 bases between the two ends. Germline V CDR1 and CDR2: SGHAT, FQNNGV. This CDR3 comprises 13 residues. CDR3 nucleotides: TGTGCCAGCAGCTTAGAAGGGGATCAGCCCCAGCATTTT. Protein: CASSLEGDQPQHF.

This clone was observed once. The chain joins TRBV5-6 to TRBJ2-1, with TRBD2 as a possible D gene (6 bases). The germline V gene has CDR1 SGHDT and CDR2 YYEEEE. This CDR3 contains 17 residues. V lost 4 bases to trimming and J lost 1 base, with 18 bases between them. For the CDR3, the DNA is TGTGCCAGCAGCCCACAGCTAGCGTTAACGTCCTACAATGAGCAGTTCTTC. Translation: CASSPQLALTSYNEQFF.

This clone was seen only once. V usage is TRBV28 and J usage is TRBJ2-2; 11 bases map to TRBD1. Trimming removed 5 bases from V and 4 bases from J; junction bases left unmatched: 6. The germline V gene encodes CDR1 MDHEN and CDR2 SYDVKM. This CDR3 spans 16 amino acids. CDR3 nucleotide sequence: TGTGCCAGCAGTCCATGGACAGGGGGCAGCACCGGGGAGCTGTTTTTT. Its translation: CASSPWTGGSTGELFF.

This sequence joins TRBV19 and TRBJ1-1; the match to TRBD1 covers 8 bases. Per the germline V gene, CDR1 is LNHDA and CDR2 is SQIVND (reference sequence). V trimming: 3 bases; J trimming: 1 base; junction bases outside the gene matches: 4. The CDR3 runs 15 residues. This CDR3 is CASSMNRGRNTEAFF. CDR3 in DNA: TGTGCCAGTAGTATGAACAGGGGGAGGAACACTGAAGCTTTCTTT.

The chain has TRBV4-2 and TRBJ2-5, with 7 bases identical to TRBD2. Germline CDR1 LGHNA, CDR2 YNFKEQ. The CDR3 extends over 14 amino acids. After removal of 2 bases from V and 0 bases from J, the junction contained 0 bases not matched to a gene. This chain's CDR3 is CASSQLADQETQYF. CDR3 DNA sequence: TGTGCCAGCAGCCAACTAGCGGACCAAGAGACCCAGTACTTC.

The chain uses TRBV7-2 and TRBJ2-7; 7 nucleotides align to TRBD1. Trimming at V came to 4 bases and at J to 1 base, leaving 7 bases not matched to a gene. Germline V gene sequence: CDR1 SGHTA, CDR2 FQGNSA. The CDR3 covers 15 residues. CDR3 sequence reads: CASSSPDRVSYEQYF. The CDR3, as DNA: TGTGCCAGCAGCTCACCAGACAGGGTATCCTACGAGCAGTACTTC.

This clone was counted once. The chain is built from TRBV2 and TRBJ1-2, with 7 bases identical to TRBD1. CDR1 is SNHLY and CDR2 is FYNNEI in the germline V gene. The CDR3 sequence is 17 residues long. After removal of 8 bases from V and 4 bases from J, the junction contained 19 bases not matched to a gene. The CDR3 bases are TGTGCCAGCGGACGAGGGACAGCCCTAGCGGGCCGCTATGGCTACACCTTC. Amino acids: CASGRGTALAGRYGYTF.

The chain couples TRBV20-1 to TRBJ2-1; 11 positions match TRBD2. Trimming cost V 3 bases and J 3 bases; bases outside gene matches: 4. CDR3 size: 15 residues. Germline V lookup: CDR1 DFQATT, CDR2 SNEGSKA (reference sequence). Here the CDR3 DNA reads TGCAGTGCTAGTAAGACTAGCGGGATCTACAATGAGCAGTTCTTC. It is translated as CSASKTSGIYNEQFF.

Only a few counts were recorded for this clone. CDR3 coding DNA: TGTGCCAGCAGCTCCGGGACTAGAGATACCGGGGAGCTGTTTTTT. Its protein product is CASSSGTRDTGELFF. The gene calls are TRBV6-2 or TRBV6-3 and TRBJ2-2, with 8 positions matching TRBD2. There are 15 residues in the CDR3. Germline trimming cut 6 bases from V and 5 bases from J; bases unmatched to any gene: 8. Looked up from germline, CDR1 is MNHEY and CDR2 is SVGEGT.

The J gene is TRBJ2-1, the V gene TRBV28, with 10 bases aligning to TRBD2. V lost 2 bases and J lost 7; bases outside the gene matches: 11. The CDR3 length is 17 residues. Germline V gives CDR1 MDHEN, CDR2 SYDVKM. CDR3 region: CASSLTLGSGRTNEQFF. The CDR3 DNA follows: TGTGCCAGCAGTTTAACCCTGGGTAGCGGGAGGACTAATGAGCAGTTCTTC.

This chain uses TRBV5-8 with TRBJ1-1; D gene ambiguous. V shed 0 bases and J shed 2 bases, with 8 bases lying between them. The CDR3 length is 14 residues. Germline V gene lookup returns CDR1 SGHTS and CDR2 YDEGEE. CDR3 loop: CASSLASTNTEAFF. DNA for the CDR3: TGTGCCAGCAGCTTGGCTTCGACAAACACTGAAGCTTTCTTT.

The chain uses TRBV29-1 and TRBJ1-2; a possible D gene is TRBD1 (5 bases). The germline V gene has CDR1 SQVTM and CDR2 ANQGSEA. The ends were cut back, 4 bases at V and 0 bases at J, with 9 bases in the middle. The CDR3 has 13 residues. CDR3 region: CSVVPGSNYGYTF. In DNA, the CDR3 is TGCAGCGTTGTGCCAGGGTCTAACTATGGCTACACCTTC.